The rows below give T cell receptor beta chains drawn from one sample of a study of control samples from healthy donors and cancer patients. Sequencing was performed with immunoSEQ multiplex PCR; in TCRdb, only in-frame clones are kept and a portion is missing. The table lists more than 35,000 clones, about 95% of them singletons, with more than 20% in the top ten. The sequenced sample was blood. The receptors shown here come from a man aged 55 to 70 in good health. CDR3s include the opening cysteine and the closing phenylalanine or tryptophan. Fields, in order: D gene, J gene, V gene, clone size, CDR3 protein, CDR3 DNA. The D gene is left open where the match is weak. Rows may omit the clone size; those that give it use once, few, many or a size class.

d_gene: TRBD2
j_gene: TRBJ2-7
v_gene: TRBV10-3
abundance: few
CDR3aa: CAISERLAGAYEQYF
CDR3nt: TGTGCCATCAGTGAAAGGCTAGCGGGAGCCTACGAGCAGTACTTC

d_gene: .
j_gene: TRBJ2-3
v_gene: TRBV12-3/TRBV12-4
abundance: .
CDR3aa: CASSRFSTDTQYF
CDR3nt: TGTGCCAGCAGTCGATTCAGCACAGATACGCAGTATTTT

d_gene: .
j_gene: TRBJ1-1
v_gene: TRBV30
abundance: .
CDR3aa: CAWSVGQRRNTEAFF
CDR3nt: TGTGCCTGGAGTGTGGGGCAGAGGAGGAACACTGAAGCTTTCTTT

d_gene: TRBD2
j_gene: TRBJ2-3
v_gene: TRBV5-1
abundance: .
CDR3aa: CASSLGSGITDTQYF
CDR3nt: TGCGCCAGCAGCTTGGGTAGCGGGATAACAGATACGCAGTATTTT

d_gene: .
j_gene: TRBJ1-1
v_gene: TRBV15
abundance: .
CDR3aa: CATSRDWRRLNTEAFF
CDR3nt: TGTGCCACCAGCAGGGATTGGAGACGGCTGAACACTGAAGCTTTCTTT

d_gene: .
j_gene: TRBJ1-5
v_gene: TRBV28
abundance: .
CDR3aa: CASSFPDASSWGNQPQHF
CDR3nt: TGTGCCAGCAGTTTTCCCGACGCATCCTCTTGGGGCAATCAGCCCCAGCATTTT

d_gene: .
j_gene: TRBJ1-6
v_gene: TRBV19
abundance: .
CDR3aa: CASSPPRRKYNSPLHF
CDR3nt: TGTGCCAGTAGTCCTCCGCGACGAAAGTATAATTCACCCCTCCACTTT

d_gene: TRBD1
j_gene: TRBJ2-1
v_gene: TRBV19
abundance: .
CDR3aa: CASTDRGTGRVNGVNEQFF
CDR3nt: TGTGCCAGTACCGATAGGGGGACAGGTAGAGTAAACGGGGTAAATGAGCAGTTCTTC

d_gene: TRBD1
j_gene: TRBJ2-3
v_gene: TRBV11-1
abundance: .
CDR3aa: CASSQDRVWTDTQYF
CDR3nt: TGTGCCAGCAGCCAGGACAGGGTGTGGACAGATACGCAGTATTTT

d_gene: TRBD2
j_gene: TRBJ2-7
v_gene: TRBV25-1
abundance: .
CDR3aa: CASSDPKAGGLFEQYF
CDR3nt: TGTGCCAGCAGTGACCCTAAAGCGGGAGGACTCTTCGAGCAGTACTTC

d_gene: .
j_gene: TRBJ2-7
v_gene: TRBV7-2
abundance: .
CDR3aa: CASSQGGRPYEQYF
CDR3nt: TGTGCCAGCAGCCAAGGTGGGAGACCCTACGAGCAGTACTTC

d_gene: TRBD2
j_gene: TRBJ2-7
v_gene: TRBV18
abundance: .
CDR3aa: CASSIDLAGVPPYEQYF
CDR3nt: TGTGCCAGCTCTATAGACCTAGCGGGAGTTCCCCCCTACGAGCAGTACTTC

d_gene: .
j_gene: TRBJ2-7
v_gene: TRBV4-1
abundance: .
CDR3aa: CASSQDWPGSSYEQYF
CDR3nt: TGCGCCAGCAGCCAAGATTGGCCGGGGAGCTCCTACGAGCAGTACTTC

d_gene: .
j_gene: TRBJ2-7
v_gene: TRBV27
abundance: .
CDR3aa: CASSLEGSTAPYEQYF
CDR3nt: TGTGCCAGCAGCCTGGAAGGGAGTACGGCTCCCTACGAGCAGTACTTC

d_gene: TRBD1
j_gene: TRBJ1-1
v_gene: TRBV3-1/TRBV3-2
abundance: .
CDR3aa: CASSHPFSGTVNTEAFF
CDR3nt: TGTGCCAGCAGCCATCCATTCTCCGGGACAGTGAACACTGAAGCTTTCTTT

d_gene: .
j_gene: TRBJ2-3
v_gene: TRBV10-1
abundance: .
CDR3aa: CASRDSLGDTQYF
CDR3nt: TGCGCCAGCAGGGACAGTCTGGGAGATACGCAGTATTTT

d_gene: TRBD2
j_gene: TRBJ2-5
v_gene: TRBV28
abundance: .
CDR3aa: CASRDSGRAETQYF
CDR3nt: TGTGCCAGCAGGGACAGCGGGAGGGCAGAGACCCAGTACTTC

d_gene: .
j_gene: TRBJ2-7
v_gene: TRBV2
abundance: .
CDR3aa: CASSEQMSSYEQYF
CDR3nt: TGTGCCAGCAGTGAACAGATGTCGTCCTACGAGCAGTACTTC

d_gene: .
j_gene: TRBJ1-2
v_gene: TRBV2
abundance: once
CDR3aa: CASRPDRVNYGYTF
CDR3nt: TGTGCCAGCAGGCCGGACAGAGTTAACTATGGCTACACCTTC

d_gene: .
j_gene: TRBJ2-3
v_gene: TRBV6-1
abundance: .
CDR3aa: CASSEALGAPTDTQYF
CDR3nt: TGTGCCAGCAGTGAAGCATTAGGGGCCCCCACAGATACGCAGTATTTT

d_gene: TRBD2
j_gene: TRBJ2-7
v_gene: TRBV5-1
abundance: once
CDR3aa: CASSPTGGRGHRNEQYF
CDR3nt: TGCGCCAGCAGCCCCACGGGAGGTAGGGGCCACCGAAACGAGCAGTACTTC

d_gene: .
j_gene: TRBJ1-5
v_gene: TRBV10-2
abundance: .
CDR3aa: CASSEGGNQPQHF
CDR3nt: TGCGCCAGCAGTGAAGGGGGCAATCAGCCCCAGCATTTT

d_gene: .
j_gene: TRBJ1-2
v_gene: TRBV9
abundance: .
CDR3aa: CASSVDGGWGYGYTF
CDR3nt: TGTGCCAGCAGCGTAGATGGAGGATGGGGATATGGCTACACCTTC

d_gene: TRBD2
j_gene: TRBJ2-3
v_gene: TRBV16
abundance: .
CDR3aa: CASSPGTSGSTKRADTQYF
CDR3nt: TGTGCCAGCAGCCCTGGGACTAGCGGGAGCACCAAAAGGGCAGATACGCAGTATTTT

d_gene: .
j_gene: TRBJ1-2
v_gene: TRBV3-1/TRBV3-2
abundance: .
CDR3aa: CASSQSQLSYGYTF
CDR3nt: TGTGCCAGCAGCCAATCACAGCTCTCATATGGCTACACCTTC

d_gene: .
j_gene: TRBJ1-5
v_gene: TRBV7-9
abundance: .
CDR3aa: CASSLVLGGDNQPQHF
CDR3nt: TGTGCCAGCAGCTTAGTTCTGGGGGGCGACAATCAGCCCCAGCATTTT

d_gene: .
j_gene: TRBJ1-5
v_gene: TRBV25-1
abundance: .
CDR3aa: CASSESRGGGNQPQHF
CDR3nt: TGTGCCAGCAGTGAATCAAGGGGCGGGGGCAATCAGCCCCAGCATTTT

d_gene: TRBD2
j_gene: TRBJ2-1
v_gene: TRBV9
abundance: .
CDR3aa: CASSVATSGRWDEQFF
CDR3nt: TGTGCCAGCAGCGTAGCTACTAGCGGGAGATGGGATGAGCAGTTCTTC

d_gene: .
j_gene: TRBJ1-2
v_gene: TRBV5-1
abundance: .
CDR3aa: CASSPRPRRGEYGYTF
CDR3nt: TGCGCCAGCAGCCCTCGTCCCAGACGGGGCGAGTATGGCTACACCTTC

d_gene: .
j_gene: TRBJ2-1
v_gene: TRBV29-1
abundance: .
CDR3aa: CSGGALASNEQFF
CDR3nt: TGCAGCGGGGGGGCACTAGCAAGTAATGAGCAGTTCTTC

d_gene: .
j_gene: TRBJ2-1
v_gene: TRBV2
abundance: .
CDR3aa: CASSEGWYQFF
CDR3nt: TGTGCCAGCAGTGAGGGCTGGTATCAGTTCTTC

d_gene: .
j_gene: TRBJ1-1
v_gene: TRBV10-1
abundance: .
CDR3aa: CASTQAREGTEAFF
CDR3nt: TGCGCCAGCACTCAAGCTCGAGAGGGCACTGAAGCTTTCTTT

d_gene: TRBD1
j_gene: TRBJ2-7
v_gene: TRBV18
abundance: .
CDR3aa: CASSPRPGQGNGQYF
CDR3nt: TGTGCCAGCTCACCTCGGCCGGGACAGGGGAATGGGCAGTACTTC

d_gene: .
j_gene: TRBJ2-5
v_gene: TRBV27
abundance: .
CDR3aa: CASRSGVGFETQYF
CDR3nt: TGTGCCAGCAGGTCCGGTGTGGGGTTCGAGACCCAGTACTTC

d_gene: .
j_gene: TRBJ2-1
v_gene: TRBV7-8
abundance: .
CDR3aa: CASSRSGEQFF
CDR3nt: TGTGCCAGCAGCCGTAGCGGTGAGCAGTTCTTC

d_gene: TRBD1
j_gene: TRBJ2-7
v_gene: TRBV11-2
abundance: .
CDR3aa: CASSFRGQGVYEQYF
CDR3nt: TGTGCCAGCAGCTTTAGGGGGCAGGGAGTCTACGAGCAGTACTTC

d_gene: .
j_gene: TRBJ2-2
v_gene: TRBV6-5
abundance: .
CDR3aa: CASTQNIVTGELFF
CDR3nt: TGTGCCAGCACTCAGAATATAGTCACCGGGGAGCTGTTTTTT

d_gene: .
j_gene: TRBJ1-1
v_gene: TRBV19
abundance: .
CDR3aa: CASSPSPGVGNTEAFF
CDR3nt: TGTGCCAGTAGTCCCTCTCCAGGGGTAGGGAACACTGAAGCTTTCTTT

d_gene: TRBD2
j_gene: TRBJ2-1
v_gene: TRBV24-1
abundance: once
CDR3aa: CATSDQGLVYNEQFF
CDR3nt: TGTGCCACCAGTGACCAAGGACTAGTTTACAATGAGCAGTTCTTC

d_gene: .
j_gene: TRBJ2-5
v_gene: TRBV12-3/TRBV12-4
abundance: .
CDR3aa: CASRLTVQETQYF
CDR3nt: TGTGCCAGCAGACTGACAGTACAAGAGACCCAGTACTTC

d_gene: .
j_gene: TRBJ2-7
v_gene: TRBV9
abundance: once
CDR3aa: CASSWSGGGTYEQYF
CDR3nt: TGTGCCAGCAGCTGGTCCGGTGGGGGGACCTACGAGCAGTACTTC

d_gene: .
j_gene: TRBJ2-7
v_gene: TRBV11-2
abundance: once
CDR3aa: CASSLQVTEQYF
CDR3nt: TGTGCCAGCAGCTTACAGGTGACCGAGCAGTACTTC

d_gene: .
j_gene: TRBJ2-1
v_gene: TRBV7-9
abundance: .
CDR3aa: CASSFTQGVNEQFF
CDR3nt: TGTGCCAGCAGCTTTACACAAGGGGTCAATGAGCAGTTCTTC

d_gene: .
j_gene: TRBJ2-3
v_gene: TRBV12-3/TRBV12-4
abundance: .
CDR3aa: CASSFSWEAQYF
CDR3nt: TGTGCCAGCAGTTTCTCATGGGAAGCGCAGTATTTT

d_gene: .
j_gene: TRBJ2-2
v_gene: TRBV6-2/TRBV6-3
abundance: once
CDR3aa: CASSYPNTGELFF
CDR3nt: TGTGCCAGCAGTTACCCGAACACCGGGGAGCTGTTTTTT

d_gene: .
j_gene: TRBJ2-5
v_gene: TRBV18
abundance: .
CDR3aa: CASSGQTETQYF
CDR3nt: TGTGCCAGCTCTGGACAGACAGAGACCCAGTACTTC

d_gene: .
j_gene: TRBJ1-2
v_gene: TRBV23-1
abundance: .
CDR3aa: CASSHSQGYYYGYTF
CDR3nt: TGCGCCAGCAGTCATTCCCAGGGGTACTACTATGGCTACACCTTC

d_gene: .
j_gene: TRBJ2-2
v_gene: TRBV29-1
abundance: once
CDR3aa: CSVPGAGDTPYTGELFF
CDR3nt: TGCAGCGTGCCTGGGGCAGGCGACACACCCTACACCGGGGAGCTGTTTTTT

d_gene: .
j_gene: TRBJ2-2
v_gene: TRBV6-4
abundance: once
CDR3aa: CASRQQDTGELFF
CDR3nt: TGTGCCAGCAGGCAACAGGATACCGGGGAGCTGTTTTTT

d_gene: TRBD2
j_gene: TRBJ2-1
v_gene: TRBV4-2
abundance: .
CDR3aa: CASSLPSGRFNEQFF
CDR3nt: TGTGCCAGCAGCCTCCCTAGCGGGAGGTTCAATGAGCAGTTCTTC

d_gene: .
j_gene: TRBJ1-2
v_gene: TRBV3-1/TRBV3-2
abundance: .
CDR3aa: CASSQDGPYGYTF
CDR3nt: TGTGCCAGCAGCCAAGACGGACCCTATGGCTACACCTTC

d_gene: .
j_gene: TRBJ1-3
v_gene: TRBV2
abundance: .
CDR3aa: CASIERGEGNTIYF
CDR3nt: TGTGCCAGCATTGAGAGGGGGGAAGGAAACACCATATATTTT

d_gene: TRBD1
j_gene: TRBJ2-2
v_gene: TRBV11-3
abundance: .
CDR3aa: CASKNDRGSTTGELFF
CDR3nt: TGTGCCAGCAAAAACGACAGGGGTTCAACCACCGGGGAGCTGTTTTTT